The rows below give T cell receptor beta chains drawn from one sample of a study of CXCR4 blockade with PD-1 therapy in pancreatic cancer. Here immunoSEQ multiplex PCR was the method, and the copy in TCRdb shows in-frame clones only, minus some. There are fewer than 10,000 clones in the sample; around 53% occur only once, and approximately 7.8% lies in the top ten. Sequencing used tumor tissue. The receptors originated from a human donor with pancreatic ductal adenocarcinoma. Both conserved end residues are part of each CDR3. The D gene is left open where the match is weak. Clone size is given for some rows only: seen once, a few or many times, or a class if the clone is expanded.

CAIRGPGGPEETQYF TGTGCCATCAGGGGGCCGGGGGGGCCGGAGGAGACCCAGTACTTC . . TRBJ2-5 TRBV6-8
CASSPSQPADTQYF TGTGCCAGCTCACCAAGTCAGCCGGCAGATACGCAGTATTTT . . TRBJ2-3 TRBV18
CATSRDLGRNQPQHF TGTGCCACCAGCAGAGATTTGGGACGGAATCAGCCCCAGCATTTT . . TRBJ1-5 TRBV15
CASSKGGAGNTIYF TGTGCCAGCAGCAAGGGGGGCGCCGGAAACACCATATATTTT . once TRBJ1-3 TRBV9
CASTKDRADTGELFF TGTGCCAGCACCAAGGACAGGGCGGACACCGGGGAGCTGTTTTTT TRBD1 . TRBJ2-2 TRBV28
CATKGMGSGELFF TGTGCCACCAAGGGGATGGGCTCCGGGGAGCTGTTTTTT . . TRBJ2-2 TRBV25-1
CASSPLWRSTNEKLFF TGTGCCAGTAGTCCCCTCTGGAGGTCAACTAATGAAAAACTGTTTTTT . . TRBJ1-4 TRBV19
CAWSPAGARETQYF TGTGCCTGGAGTCCGGCGGGAGCGAGGGAGACCCAGTACTTC TRBD2 . TRBJ2-5 TRBV30
CASSPRTGALSGANVLTF TGTGCCAGCAGCCCACGGACAGGGGCCCTCTCTGGGGCCAACGTCCTGACTTTC TRBD1 . TRBJ2-6 TRBV11-3
CAWSVSGSGELFF TGTGCCTGGAGTGTGAGTGGATCCGGGGAGCTGTTTTTT . . TRBJ2-2 TRBV30
CASSFELGLAGGNEQFF TGTGCCAGTAGTTTCGAACTTGGACTAGCGGGCGGCAATGAGCAGTTCTTC TRBD2 . TRBJ2-1 TRBV19
CASSASFRTGDSGNTIYF TGTGCCAGCAGCGCCTCTTTCCGTACAGGCGACTCTGGAAACACCATATATTTT . . TRBJ1-3 TRBV9
CASSQDRGGLGNSKDEQFF TGCGCCAGCAGCCAAGATAGAGGGGGACTAGGAAACAGTAAGGATGAGCAGTTCTTC TRBD2 . TRBJ2-1 TRBV4-1
CASSPKGTGANHEQYF TGTGCCAGCTCACCTAAAGGGACAGGGGCGAATCACGAGCAGTACTTC TRBD1 . TRBJ2-7 TRBV18
CSGLGTGGYEQYF TGCAGCGGGCTTGGGACAGGGGGCTACGAGCAGTACTTC TRBD1 . TRBJ2-7 TRBV29-1
CASSRREGQGELFF TGTGCCAGCAGCCGGCGAGAGGGCCAGGGGGAGCTGTTTTTT . . TRBJ2-2 TRBV7-6
CASSELGYSYEQYF TGTGCCAGCAGTGAACTAGGATACTCCTACGAGCAGTACTTC . few TRBJ2-7 TRBV2
CATSRDGASGGETQYF TGTGCCACCAGCAGAGATGGGGCTAGCGGGGGGGAGACCCAGTACTTC TRBD2 . TRBJ2-5 TRBV15
CASSEGFGGAVGNEQFF TGTGCCAGCAGTGAGGGGTTTGGAGGGGCTGTGGGGAATGAGCAGTTCTTC . . TRBJ2-1 TRBV9
CSVEKPRAKYQETQYF TGCAGCGTTGAGAAACCCCGGGCTAAGTACCAAGAGACCCAGTACTTC . . TRBJ2-5 TRBV29-1
CASRSGGGLFTEAFF TGTGCCAGCCGATCGGGGGGGGGTCTCTTCACTGAAGCTTTCTTT . . TRBJ1-1 TRBV18
CASSVQGQAYNEQFF TGCGCCAGCAGCGTACAGGGGCAGGCCTACAATGAGCAGTTCTTC TRBD1 few TRBJ2-1 TRBV5-1
CASSPREGEKLFF TGTGCCAGCAGTCCCAGGGAGGGTGAAAAACTGTTTTTT . . TRBJ1-4 TRBV6-8
CASSPFGGNTEAFF TGCGCCAGCAGCCCGTTCGGCGGGAACACTGAAGCTTTCTTT . . TRBJ1-1 TRBV5-1
CASSIWTSGNTIYF TGTGCCAGTAGTATCTGGACCTCTGGAAACACCATATATTTT . . TRBJ1-3 TRBV19
CASSLRTGEKLFF TGTGCCAGTAGTCTGCGGACGGGTGAAAAACTGTTTTTT . few TRBJ1-4 TRBV19
CASSAWDRGLGGELFF TGTGCCAGCAGCGCTTGGGACAGGGGGTTGGGCGGGGAGCTGTTTTTT TRBD1 . TRBJ2-2 TRBV11-3
CASSYRDRSTEQYF TGCGCCAGCAGCTACCGGGATCGTAGCACCGAGCAGTACTTC . once TRBJ2-7 TRBV5-1
CASSITRAGPDTQYF TGTGCCAGTAGTATTACGAGGGCCGGTCCAGATACGCAGTATTTT . . TRBJ2-3 TRBV19
CASSLDRADTQYF TGTGCCAGTAGCCTGGACAGGGCAGATACGCAGTATTTT TRBD1 . TRBJ2-3 TRBV19
CASTSTGLDSETQYF TGTGCCAGCACCTCAACCGGGCTAGATTCAGAGACCCAGTACTTC . . TRBJ2-5 TRBV6-8
CASTATAYSNQPQHF TGTGCCAGCACTGCGACAGCTTATAGCAATCAGCCCCAGCATTTT . . TRBJ1-5 TRBV2
CASRGGALTYNEQFF TGTGCCAGCAGGGGGGGGGCCCTCACCTACAATGAGCAGTTCTTC . . TRBJ2-1 TRBV7-5
CASRAQGTEAFF TGTGCCAGCAGAGCCCAGGGAACTGAAGCTTTCTTT . . TRBJ1-1 TRBV28
CASSERQATSTDTQYF TGTGCCAGTAGCGAAAGACAGGCCACTAGCACAGATACGCAGTATTTT . . TRBJ2-3 TRBV19
CASSLKPGASGTNEQFF TGTGCCAGCAGCTTGAAACCCGGGGCTAGCGGGACTAATGAGCAGTTCTTC . few TRBJ2-1 TRBV7-5
CASSVGGQGYPYEQYF TGTGCCAGCAGCGTAGGGGGACAGGGGTACCCCTACGAGCAGTACTTC TRBD1 . TRBJ2-7 TRBV9
CAWSGASTDTQYF TGTGCCTGGAGTGGAGCGAGCACAGATACGCAGTATTTT . . TRBJ2-3 TRBV30